These T cell receptor beta chains were read from a single sample in a study of blood T cells in healthy people across ages. TCRdb used MiXCR to reprocess the 5' RACE reads, holding one entry per CDR3 protein. The sample has some 930,000 distinct CDR3 sequences; 25% to 35% are singletons. These data also formed part of another study, on T cells of mothers and their children.

The specimen was blood. These TCRs come from a woman aged 40 to 55 in good health. CDR3s include the opening cysteine and the closing phenylalanine or tryptophan. Each record gives: CDR3 protein, V gene, J gene, CDR3 length.

CDR3aa: CASSAYQGAVYGYTF; v_gene: TRBV6-4; j_gene: TRBJ1-2; len: 15
CDR3aa: CASSEPVAGISYGYTF; v_gene: TRBV9; j_gene: TRBJ1-2; len: 16
CDR3aa: CASSRLAGGNTDTQYF; v_gene: TRBV2; j_gene: TRBJ2-3; len: 16
CDR3aa: CASSPPGQVAKNIQYF; v_gene: TRBV6-8; j_gene: TRBJ2-4; len: 16
CDR3aa: CASREDGQSSYEQYF; v_gene: TRBV2; j_gene: TRBJ2-7; len: 15
CDR3aa: CASSFNGASGDPQETQYF; v_gene: TRBV7-3; j_gene: TRBJ2-5; len: 18
CDR3aa: CSAREGDFTDTQYF; v_gene: TRBV20-1; j_gene: TRBJ2-3; len: 14
CDR3aa: CASSRSLSGGAPKNNEQFF; v_gene: TRBV7-3; j_gene: TRBJ2-1; len: 19
CDR3aa: CASSAGVAGYNEQYF; v_gene: TRBV9; j_gene: NA; len: 15
CDR3aa: CASSLVGQLGGDTQYF; v_gene: TRBV5-1; j_gene: TRBJ2-3; len: 16
CDR3aa: CASLPGRPFNEQYF; v_gene: TRBV2; j_gene: TRBJ2-5; len: 14
CDR3aa: CASTPIPGVHSTDTQYF; v_gene: TRBV12-3/TRBV12-4; j_gene: TRBJ2-3; len: 17
CDR3aa: CASSLVASGLTDTQYF; v_gene: TRBV5-1; j_gene: TRBJ2-3; len: 16
CDR3aa: CASSVRQGTSGNTIYF; v_gene: TRBV9; j_gene: TRBJ1-3; len: 16
CDR3aa: CASSLVGRGTDTQYF; v_gene: TRBV5-1; j_gene: TRBJ2-3; len: 15
CDR3aa: CASSAQTRGTEAFF; v_gene: TRBV7-2; j_gene: TRBJ1-1; len: 14
CDR3aa: CASSQGVGRYEQYF; v_gene: TRBV4-3; j_gene: TRBJ2-7; len: 14
CDR3aa: CASSSLGLAGEETQYF; v_gene: TRBV5-1; j_gene: TRBJ2-5; len: 16
CDR3aa: CASSDALSGGTGETQYF; v_gene: TRBV5-4; j_gene: TRBJ2-5; len: 17
CDR3aa: CASSQPGTGYYEQYF; v_gene: TRBV3-1; j_gene: TRBJ2-7; len: 15
CDR3aa: CASSFERDNGQFF; v_gene: TRBV5-1; j_gene: TRBJ2-1; len: 13
CDR3aa: CASSPGTSGVQYF; v_gene: TRBV7-2; j_gene: TRBJ2-7; len: 13
CDR3aa: CASSQVDGYEQYF; v_gene: TRBV4-3; j_gene: TRBJ2-7; len: 13
CDR3aa: CASSGSPYGYTF; v_gene: TRBV12-3/TRBV12-4; j_gene: TRBJ1-2; len: 12
CDR3aa: CASRQVGVAERSYEQYF; v_gene: TRBV4-1; j_gene: TRBJ2-7; len: 17
CDR3aa: CASSQDVLAAQETQYF; v_gene: TRBV4-2; j_gene: TRBJ2-5; len: 16
CDR3aa: CVSSPRDRSTDTQYF; v_gene: TRBV3-1; j_gene: TRBJ2-3; len: 15
CDR3aa: CASSVKKGRVYGYTF; v_gene: TRBV2; j_gene: TRBJ1-2; len: 15
CDR3aa: CAIRSGLESNQPQHF; v_gene: TRBV10-3; j_gene: TRBJ1-5; len: 15
CDR3aa: CASSQYYRVVGQETQYF; v_gene: TRBV4-3; j_gene: TRBJ2-5; len: 17
CDR3aa: CASSVGQSSYEQYF; v_gene: TRBV5-1; j_gene: TRBJ2-7; len: 14
CDR3aa: CSAREPAEPYF; v_gene: TRBV20-1; j_gene: TRBJ2-7; len: 11
CDR3aa: CASGTGGLGYTF; v_gene: TRBV2; j_gene: TRBJ1-2; len: 12
CDR3aa: CSVDASGGDNEQFF; v_gene: TRBV29-1; j_gene: TRBJ2-1; len: 14
CDR3aa: CASSIEASVYSNQPQHF; v_gene: TRBV19; j_gene: TRBJ1-5; len: 17